These 29 T cell receptor beta chains came from one sample sequenced in a study of Graves' ophthalmopathy and Graves' hyperthyroidism (dated by TCRdb to the late 2010s). The data were produced on an Illumina HiSeq 2000. For repertoire sequencing, TCR beta CDR3 regions were amplified from RNA transcripts. HTBI primers and the Qiagen OneStep RT-PCR kit were used in a first-round RT-PCR, which was followed by a second-round multiplex PCR, size selection and purification. TCRdb reprocessed the public reads (quality trimming at Q25 with fastp, clone calling with MiXCR) and kept in-frame beta chains. Entries are consolidated by CDR3 protein sequence, retaining the most common genes and DNA. The sample table records some 410,000 distinct CDR3 sequences; over 20% of these occur just once. Approximately 3.2% of the sample is taken by the ten largest. The sequencing sample was made of peripheral blood. These receptors were obtained from a woman between 18 and 29 years old with stable Graves' hyperthyroidism. Donor details come from another sample of the same person, matched by shared clones.

This clonotype was recorded many times. The chain joins TRBV11-3 to TRBJ2-6; maybe TRBD1 (6 bases). Germline loops: CDR1 SGHNT, CDR2 YENEEA. The CDR3 is 15 residues long. V was shortened by 4 bases and J by 3 bases, with 10 bases between the two germline ends. The CDR3 is CASSSSGDGANVLTF. The CDR3 DNA sequence: TGTGCCAGCAGCTCCTCAGGGGATGGGGCCAACGTCCTGACTTTC.

The table lists this clonotype with a count of one. The rearrangement joins TRBV28 to TRBJ1-5; a possible D gene is TRBD1 (6 bases). The V and J ends lost 6 bases and 0 bases respectively, with 12 bases between them. This CDR3 has 15 amino acids. CDR1 MDHEN and CDR2 SYDVKM come from the germline V gene. CDR3 residues: CASRWTDYSNQPQHF. The CDR3 DNA follows: TGTGCCAGCAGATGGACAGACTATAGCAATCAGCCCCAGCATTTT.

This clonotype has a count of ten or more. The J gene is TRBJ2-2, the V gene TRBV6-1, with 11 bases matching TRBD2. J was trimmed by 5 bases and V by 11 bases; bases with no gene match: 4. The germline V gene has CDR1 MNHNS and CDR2 SASEGT. The CDR3 is 13 residues long. In DNA, the CDR3 is TGTGCCGGACGGACTAGCGGGACCGGGGAGCTGTTTTTT. It translates to CAGRTSGTGELFF.

This clonotype was observed at least ten times. V usage is TRBV7-9 and J usage is TRBJ1-1, with a possible D match to TRBD1 (5 bases). CDR1 and CDR2 from the germline V gene are SEHNR and FQNEAQ (reference sequence). V was shortened by 3 bases and J by 5 bases, with 7 bases between the two germline ends. The CDR3 has 12 residues. The DNA for the CDR3 is TGTGCCAGCAGCTTGACAGAGACTGAAGCTTTCTTT. Its protein product is CASSLTETEAFF.

This clonotype was picked up many times. The CDR3 nucleotides are TGTGCCAGCAGTGAACCCGACAGGGAAGAGACCCAGTACTTC. Its translation is CASSEPDREETQYF. The rearrangement uses TRBV2 and TRBJ2-5; 7 bases line up with TRBD1. The CDR3 sequence is 14 residues long. Germline V CDR1 and CDR2: SNHLY, FYNNEI. Trimming removed 2 bases from V and 3 bases from J; junction bases left unmatched: 3. Full variable domain (remainder filled in from reference TRBV2 and TRBJ2-5): EPEVTQTPSHQVTQMGQEVILRCVPISNHLYFYWYRQILGQKVEFLVSFYNNEISEKSEIFDDQFSVERPDGSNFTLKIRSTKLEDSAMYFCASSEPDREETQYFGPGTRLLVL.

This clonotype turned up a few times. Germline and junction disagree at one end, which may indicate a read error. The genes are TRBV7-9 and TRBJ2-7; 8 nucleotides agree with TRBD1. Germline lookup yields CDR1 SEHNR and CDR2 FQNEAQ (reference sequence). The CDR3 has 14 amino acids. CDR3 protein: CAGSLWDRSYEQYF. CDR3 in DNA: TGTGCCGGCAGCTTGTGGGACAGGTCCTACGAGCAGTACTTC.

Many counts were recorded for this clonotype. The chain employs TRBV6-1 and TRBJ2-5, with a weak D call TRBD1 (5 bases). V lost 8 bases and J 1 base, leaving 14 bases between the germline ends. This CDR3 is 14 amino acids long. Germline CDR1 reads MNHNS; CDR2 reads SASEGT. The CDR3 protein is CASGAARLQETQYF. CDR3 DNA sequence: TGTGCCAGCGGGGCCGCCCGACTCCAAGAGACCCAGTACTTC.

The V and J genes are TRBV6-2 or TRBV6-3 and TRBJ2-3; tentatively, D is TRBD2 (5 bases). Trimming cost V 6 bases and J 2 bases, with 12 bases left between them. This CDR3 has 14 residues. The germline V gene encodes CDR1 MNHEY and CDR2 SVGEGT. This CDR3 reads CASRTGRVTDTQYF. The CDR3 region has the DNA TGTGCCAGCAGAACGGGAAGGGTCACAGATACGCAGTATTTT.

Ten or more counts support this clonotype. CDR3 in DNA: TGTGCCACCCGCCAGGGTAATGGAAACACCATATATTTT. This encodes CATRQGNGNTIYF. The gene calls are TRBV28 and TRBJ1-3; maybe TRBD1 (5 bases). Trimming took 10 bases from V and 3 from J, leaving 13 bases between them. The CDR3 is made up of 13 amino acids. Germline-derived CDR1 and CDR2 are MDHEN and SYDVKM. The full variable domain, rest sourced from reference TRBV28 and TRBJ1-3, is DVKVTQSSRYLVKRTGEKVFLECVQDMDHENMFWYRQDPGLGLRLIYFSYDVKMKEKGDIPEGYSVSREKKERFSLILESASTNQTSMYLCATRQGNGNTIYFGEGSWLTVV.

The sample holds many counts of this clonotype. One end of the junction varies from germline; a read error may be responsible. The rearrangement uses TRBV11-2 and TRBJ2-4; possible D gene TRBD1, 6 bases. CDR3 length: 13 residues. The germline gives CDR1 SGHAT, CDR2 FQNNGV. The CDR3 nucleotides are TGTGCCAGCAGCCTAGACAGGAAAAACATTCAGTACTTC. Amino acid sequence: CASSLDRKNIQYF.

V gene TRBV6-4 combines with J gene TRBJ1-5; D is uncertain. The CDR3 is 13 amino acids. Germline V CDR1 and CDR2: MRHNA, SNTAGT. V was clipped by 3 bases and J by 1 base, with 4 bases between them. Here the CDR3 reads CASSEGSNQPQHF. DNA of the CDR3: TGTGCCAGCAGTGAGGGGAGCAATCAGCCCCAGCATTTT.

This chain connects TRBV20-1 to TRBJ1-1, with 9 positions matching TRBD1. Germline loops: CDR1 DFQATT, CDR2 SNEGSKA (reference sequence). The CDR3 sequence is 14 residues long. This CDR3 is CSSDGTGRNTEAFF. The CDR3 DNA follows: TGCAGCTCCGACGGGACAGGGAGGAACACTGAAGCTTTCTTT.

Ten or more counts support this clonotype. CDR3 protein: CASTRQGAGELFF. CDR3 coding DNA: TGTGCCAGCACCAGACAAGGGGCCGGGGAGCTGTTTTTT. The chain recombines TRBV9 with TRBJ2-2, with D possibly TRBD1 on 5 matching bases. Germline V gene lookup returns CDR1 SGDLS and CDR2 YYNGEE. V was clipped by 6 bases and J by 6 bases, with 12 bases between them. This CDR3 region has 13 residues.

Ten or more counts support this clonotype. This rearrangement joins TRBV14 to TRBJ2-2, with D unclear. The CDR3 has 13 amino acids. The ends were cut back, 7 bases at V and 2 bases at J, with 8 bases in the middle. The germline V gene encodes CDR1 SGHDN and CDR2 FVKESK. This CDR3 reads CASKYDNTGELFF. The CDR3 DNA follows: TGTGCCAGCAAGTACGATAACACCGGGGAGCTGTTTTTT.

This clonotype has a count of ten or more. V gene TRBV20-1 combines with J gene TRBJ2-7; D remains unclear. The CDR3 runs to 14 residues. Germline loops: CDR1 DFQATT, CDR2 SNEGSKA (reference sequence). V lost 1 base and J 1 base, leaving 11 bases between the germline ends. The CDR3 here is CSARGTYSSYEQYF. The CDR3 DNA follows: TGCAGTGCTAGAGGGACCTACTCTTCCTACGAGCAGTACTTC.

This clonotype came up many times. The chain links TRBV27 to TRBJ1-1; TRBD1 is a possible D gene (5 bases). There are 15 residues in the CDR3. From germline, CDR1 is MNHEY and CDR2 SMNVEV (reference sequence). Trimming shortened V by 5 bases and J by 1 base, and 14 bases separated the two germline ends. The DNA of the CDR3 is TGTGCCAGCAGTCCCTCCGGCGGGGGGAACACTGAAGCTTTCTTT. The encoded protein is CASSPSGGGNTEAFF.

This clonotype was observed at least ten times. The V gene is TRBV29-1, the J gene TRBJ1-1; D is undetermined. The CDR3 has 11 amino acids. With 3 bases removed from V and 6 bases from J, the gap between germline ends came to 8 bases. Germline CDR1 and CDR2: SQVTM and ANQGSEA. The CDR3 reads CSVETLSEAFF. For the CDR3, the DNA is TGCAGCGTTGAGACACTCTCTGAAGCTTTCTTT. The complete variable domain, with remaining parts taken from reference TRBV29-1 and TRBJ1-1, reads SAVISQKPSRDICQRGTSLTIQCQVDSQVTMMFWYRQQPGQSLTLIATANQGSEATYESGFVIDKFPISRPNLTFSTLTVSNMSPEDSSIYLCSVETLSEAFFGQGTRLTVV.

V gene TRBV20-1 combines with J gene TRBJ2-5; the match to TRBD1 covers 8 bases. The germline V gene encodes CDR1 DFQATT and CDR2 SNEGSKA (reference sequence). The CDR3 is made up of 13 amino acids. Losses at the gene ends were 6 bases for V and 2 bases for J; bases not matched to a gene: 5. In DNA form, the CDR3 reads TGCAGTGCCGACAGGACAGGGCAAGAGACCCAGTACTTC. Its protein product is CSADRTGQETQYF.

The gene calls are TRBV30 and TRBJ1-5; D ambiguous. In germline, CDR1 is GTSNPN, CDR2 SVGIG (reference sequence). The CDR3 is 12 residues long. Trimming shortened V by 3 bases and J by 9 bases, and 12 bases separated the two germline ends. CDR3 nucleotides: TGTGCCTGGAGCTCAGCCGAGGGGCCCCAGCATTTT. Encoded protein: CAWSSAEGPQHF.

This clonotype was counted at least ten times. This sequence joins TRBV12-3 or TRBV12-4 and TRBJ1-2; 11 bases map to TRBD1. CDR3 length equals 12 residues. Trimming cost V 6 bases and J 12 bases; bases outside gene matches: 6. CDR3 amino acids: CASSLGQGVHTF. DNA for the CDR3: TGTGCCAGCAGCCTGGGACAGGGGGTACACACCTTC.

There are many counts of this clonotype. The chain has TRBV11-2 and TRBJ1-1; D unresolved. Germline V gene sequence: CDR1 SGHAT, CDR2 FQNNGV. Trimming cost V 5 bases and J 4 bases, with 8 bases left between them. This CDR3 spans 12 amino acids. Here the CDR3 reads CASSDAFTEAFF. CDR3 nucleotides: TGTGCCAGCAGCGACGCCTTCACTGAAGCTTTCTTT.

This clonotype showed up many times. V is TRBV15 and J is TRBJ1-5; no clear D gene. The V gene lost 8 bases and the J gene lost 3 bases, with 17 bases spanning the gap. The germline CDR1 and CDR2 sequences are LNHNV and YYDKDF (reference sequence). The CDR3 extends over 15 amino acids. This chain's CDR3 is CATCLGGKDNQPQHF. The CDR3 nucleotides read TGTGCCACCTGCCTGGGAGGGAAGGACAATCAGCCCCAGCATTTT. Full variable domain (missing parts from reference TRBV15 and TRBJ1-5): DAMVIQNPRYQVTQFGKPVTLSCSQTLNHNVMYWYQQKSSQAPKLLFHYYDKDFNNEADTPDNFQSRRPNTSFCFLDIRSPGLGDTAMYLCATCLGGKDNQPQHFGDGTRLSIL.

This clonotype was detected ten times or more. The chain has TRBV20-1 and TRBJ1-1; D is unresolved. Trimming removed 0 bases at V and 1 base at J, with 6 bases between. CDR1 is DFQATT, CDR2 SNEGSKA, per germline (reference sequence). The CDR3 sequence is 13 residues long. Written as DNA, the CDR3 is TGCAGTGCTAGAGAGTCCTGGAACACTGAAGCTTTCTTT. Translated, it gives CSARESWNTEAFF.

The rearrangement links TRBV14 to TRBJ2-7; 12 bases are a match to TRBD2. This CDR3 comprises 16 residues. Germline V gene sequence: CDR1 SGHDN, CDR2 FVKESK. Germline trimming cut 3 bases from V and 2 bases from J; bases unmatched to any gene: 5. The CDR3 nucleotides are TGTGCCAGCAGCCAGACTAGCGGGAGTCCCCCCTACGAGCAGTACTTC. Translated: CASSQTSGSPPYEQYF.

In this sample, this clonotype turned up many times. The DNA of the CDR3 is TGTGCCAGCAGCGCCGTCCGCGGACAAGCCGGGGAGCTGTTTTTT. Protein sequence: CASSAVRGQAGELFF. The chain is built from TRBV11-2 and TRBJ2-2; TRBD1 might be the D (5 bases). V was shortened by 5 bases and J by 6 bases, with 16 bases between the two germline ends. CDR1 is SGHAT, CDR2 FQNNGV, per germline. CDR3 length: 15 residues.

This clonotype was picked up many times. Sequence at one end of the junction differs from germline and may be a read error. This sequence joins TRBV5-1 and TRBJ1-1, with 7 nucleotides matching TRBD1. The germline V gene has CDR1 SGHRS and CDR2 YFSETQ. The CDR3 has 14 residues. CDR3 sequence (DNA): TGTGCCAGCAGTCGGGGGACAGCTAACACTGAAGCTTTCTTT. This sequence encodes CASSRGTANTEAFF.

V is TRBV28 and J is TRBJ2-7, with a weak D call TRBD1 (6 bases). Trimming removed 3 bases at V and 2 bases at J, with 20 bases between. The germline CDR1 and CDR2 sequences are MDHEN and SYDVKM. The CDR3 totals 17 residues. The CDR3 loop is CASSLDPQGRTAYEQYF. The DNA of the CDR3 is TGTGCCAGCAGTTTGGATCCGCAGGGGCGTACCGCCTACGAGCAGTACTTC.

This sequence joins TRBV12-3 or TRBV12-4 and TRBJ1-5, with TRBD1 as a possible D gene (5 bases). V was cut by 6 bases and J by 10 bases, with 22 bases left in between. CDR3 length: 15 amino acids. DNA of the CDR3: TGTGCCAGCAGACCAGAACTGGGGCCGGGGGACCCCCAGCATTTT. Protein sequence: CASRPELGPGDPQHF.

The chain is built from TRBV7-6 and TRBJ2-7; D unclear. Germline V gene lookup returns CDR1 SGHVS and CDR2 FNYEAQ. Between the trimmed V and J ends, which lost 5 bases and 4 bases, there was a span of 12 bases. This CDR3 has 13 residues. The CDR3 loop reads CASSELINYEQYF. The CDR3 nucleotides read TGTGCCAGCAGCGAGCTGATCAATTACGAGCAGTACTTC. Looking up the rest from reference TRBV7-6 and TRBJ2-7 gives the full variable domain: GAGVSQSPRYKVTKRGQDVALRCDPISGHVSLYWYRQALGQGPEFLTYFNYEAQQDKSGLPNDRFSAERPEGSISTLTIQRTEQRDSAMYRCASSELINYEQYFGPGTRLTVT.